This TCR beta chain was sequenced during a study of cytomegalovirus exposure and HLA in healthy donors. Overall study findings and caveats: It was shown in a later analysis that HLA-associated TCR beta chains were more clonally expanded than other, equally common chains. Sequencing probably produced one cluster of sequence variants that were highly shared. Diagnosis of cytomegalovirus status made by the classifier reportedly showed high specificity and sensitivity. TCR beta chains numbering 150 to 200 were designated cytomegalovirus-associated.

As concerns this clone: The target antigen is unknown.

Germline V gene data show CDR1 as LNHDA and CDR2 as SQIVND (reference sequence). V lost 5 bases, J lost 2 bases, and 4 bases stayed unmatched. The CDR3 has 16 amino acids. PCR used 60 Vbeta primers and 13 Jbeta primers. Generated by immunoSEQ multiplex PCR, the TCRdb table keeps only in-frame clones and is missing some. The sample carries 200,000 to 250,000 clones, roughly 85% recorded once. The V call is TRBV19, the J call TRBJ2-3; TRBD2 matches at 13 bases. This clonotype was sampled from a girl between 2 and 10 years old in good health and CMV-seronegative. Sequenced input: PBMCs. The CDR3 protein is CASSAGLAGFTDTQYF. In nucleotides, the CDR3 is TGTGCCAGTAGTGCGGGACTAGCGGGATTCACAGATACGCAGTATTTT. Full variable domain (rest looked up from reference TRBV19 and TRBJ2-3): DGGITQSPKYLFRKEGQNVTLSCEQNLNHDAMYWYRQDPGQGLRLIYYSQIVNDFQKGDIAEGYSVSREKKESFPLTVTSAQKNPTAFYLCASSAGLAGFTDTQYFGPGTRLTVL.